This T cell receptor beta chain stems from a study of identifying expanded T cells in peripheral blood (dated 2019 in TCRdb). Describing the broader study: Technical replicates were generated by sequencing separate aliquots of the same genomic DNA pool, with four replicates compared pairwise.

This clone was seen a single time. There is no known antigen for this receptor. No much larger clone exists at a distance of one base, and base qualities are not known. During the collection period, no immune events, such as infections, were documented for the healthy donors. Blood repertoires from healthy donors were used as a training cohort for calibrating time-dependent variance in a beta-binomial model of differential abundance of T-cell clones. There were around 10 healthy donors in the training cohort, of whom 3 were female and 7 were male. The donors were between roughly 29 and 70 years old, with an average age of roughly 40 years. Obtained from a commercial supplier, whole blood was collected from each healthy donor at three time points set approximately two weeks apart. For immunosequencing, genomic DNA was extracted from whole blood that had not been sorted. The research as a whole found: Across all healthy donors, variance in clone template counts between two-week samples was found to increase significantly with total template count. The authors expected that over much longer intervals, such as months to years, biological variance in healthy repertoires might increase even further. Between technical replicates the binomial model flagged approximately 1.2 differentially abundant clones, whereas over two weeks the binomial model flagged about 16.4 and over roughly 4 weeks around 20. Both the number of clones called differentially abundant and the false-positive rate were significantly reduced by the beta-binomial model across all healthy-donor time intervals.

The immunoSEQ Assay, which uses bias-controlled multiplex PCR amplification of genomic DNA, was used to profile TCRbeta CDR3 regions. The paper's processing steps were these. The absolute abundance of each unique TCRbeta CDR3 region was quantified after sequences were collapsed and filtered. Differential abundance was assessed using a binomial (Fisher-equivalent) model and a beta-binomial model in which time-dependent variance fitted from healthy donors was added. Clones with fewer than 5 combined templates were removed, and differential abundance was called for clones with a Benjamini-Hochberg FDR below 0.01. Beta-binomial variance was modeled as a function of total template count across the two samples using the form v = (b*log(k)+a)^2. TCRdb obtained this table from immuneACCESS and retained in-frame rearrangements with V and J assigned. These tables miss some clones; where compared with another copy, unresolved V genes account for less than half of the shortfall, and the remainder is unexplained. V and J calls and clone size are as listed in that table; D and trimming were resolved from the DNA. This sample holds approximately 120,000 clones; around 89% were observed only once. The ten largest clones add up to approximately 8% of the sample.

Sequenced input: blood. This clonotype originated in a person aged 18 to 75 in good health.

This receptor carries the CDR3 CAISASNEQFF. In nucleotides, the sequence is TGTGCCATCAGTGCCTCGAATGAGCAGTTCTTC. The rearrangement combines TRBV10-3 with TRBJ2-1, with the D gene not confidently named. The germline V gene supplies CDR1 ENHRY and CDR2 SYGVKD. V gives up 4 bases and J gives up 7 bases, and the segment between their germline ends measures 5 bases. The CDR3 contains 11 residues, cysteine and phenylalanine counted. CDR3 DNA only is kept here, 33 bases in frame from base 1.